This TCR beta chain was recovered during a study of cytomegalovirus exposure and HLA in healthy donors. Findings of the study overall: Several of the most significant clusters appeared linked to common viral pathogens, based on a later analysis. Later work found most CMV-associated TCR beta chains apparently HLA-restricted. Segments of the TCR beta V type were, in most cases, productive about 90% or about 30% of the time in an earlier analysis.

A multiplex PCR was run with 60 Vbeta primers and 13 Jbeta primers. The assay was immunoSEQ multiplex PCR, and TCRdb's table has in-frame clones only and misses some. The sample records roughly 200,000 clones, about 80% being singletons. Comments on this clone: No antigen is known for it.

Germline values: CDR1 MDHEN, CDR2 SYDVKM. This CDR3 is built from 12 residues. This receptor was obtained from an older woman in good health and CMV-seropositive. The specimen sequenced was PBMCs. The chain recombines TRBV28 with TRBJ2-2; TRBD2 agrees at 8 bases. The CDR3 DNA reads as TGTGTCACTAGCGGAACCACCGGGGAGCTGTTTTTT. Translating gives CVTSGTTGELFF.